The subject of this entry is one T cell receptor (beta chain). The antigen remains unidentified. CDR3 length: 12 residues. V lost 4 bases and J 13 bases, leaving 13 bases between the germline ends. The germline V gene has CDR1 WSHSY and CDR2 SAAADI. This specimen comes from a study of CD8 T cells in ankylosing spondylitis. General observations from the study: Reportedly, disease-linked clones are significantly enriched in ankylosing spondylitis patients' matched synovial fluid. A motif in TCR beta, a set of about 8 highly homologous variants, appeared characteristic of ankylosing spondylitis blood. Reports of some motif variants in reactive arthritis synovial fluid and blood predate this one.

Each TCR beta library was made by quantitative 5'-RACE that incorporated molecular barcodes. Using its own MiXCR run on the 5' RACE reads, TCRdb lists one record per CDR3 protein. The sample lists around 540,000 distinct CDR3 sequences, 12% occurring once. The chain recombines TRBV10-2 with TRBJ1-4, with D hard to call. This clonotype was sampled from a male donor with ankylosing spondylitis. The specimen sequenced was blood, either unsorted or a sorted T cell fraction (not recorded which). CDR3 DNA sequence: TGCGCCAGCAGTGCCACGTCGAGAGGACTGTTTTTT. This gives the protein CASSATSRGLFF.